A selection of T cell receptor beta chains follows, all from one sample in a study of cytomegalovirus exposure and HLA in healthy donors. The assay was immunoSEQ multiplex PCR, and TCRdb's table has in-frame clones only and misses some. Of around 58,000 clones in the sample, 60% to 80% were seen once. Sequences were obtained from PBMCs. Every receptor here comes from a female donor in good health and CMV-seronegative. The CDR3 runs from the conserved cysteine through the conserved F or W. A D gene is named only where the DNA matches it firmly. Clone size is shown for a subset of rows, as once, few, many or a class of expanded clone.

abundance,j_gene,v_gene,d_gene,CDR3aa,CDR3nt
-,TRBJ2-1,TRBV7-2,TRBD2,CASSRIGLAEQFF,TGTGCCAGCAGCCGTATCGGACTAGCGGAGCAGTTCTTC
-,TRBJ2-4,TRBV28,TRBD2,CASSRAGTILAKNIQYF,TGTGCCAGCAGCCGAGCCGGGACTATTCTAGCCAAAAACATTCAGTACTTC
-,TRBJ1-1,TRBV5-8,-,CASSLGAGENTEAFF,TGTGCCAGCAGCTTGGGGGCCGGGGAGAACACTGAAGCTTTCTTT
-,TRBJ2-3,TRBV7-8,TRBD2,CASSLRSGGAGNTQYF,TGTGCCAGCAGCTTACGTAGCGGGGGGGCCGGGAATACGCAGTATTTT
-,TRBJ1-5,TRBV6-6,TRBD1,CASSRPTGGYQPQHF,TGTGCCAGCAGTAGGCCGACAGGGGGCTATCAGCCCCAGCATTTT
few,TRBJ2-5,TRBV7-6,-,CASSFVGGQETQYF,TGTGCCAGCAGCTTCGTCGGCGGCCAAGAGACCCAGTACTTC
-,TRBJ1-1,TRBV27,-,CASTGHNTEAFF,TGTGCCAGCACCGGACATAACACTGAAGCTTTCTTT
-,TRBJ1-1,TRBV29-1,-,CSVEGVIGVSEAFF,TGCAGCGTTGAAGGGGTGATAGGGGTGAGTGAAGCTTTCTTT
-,TRBJ2-1,TRBV4-2,-,CASSQDLESASYNEQFF,TGTGCCAGCAGCCAAGATTTGGAGTCAGCCTCCTACAATGAGCAGTTCTTC
-,TRBJ2-7,TRBV5-4,TRBD2,CASSPGLAELRANEQYF,TGTGCCAGCAGCCCGGGACTAGCGGAACTCCGGGCTAACGAGCAGTACTTC
-,TRBJ1-5,TRBV27,TRBD1,CASSPRKGAGQPQHF,TGTGCCAGCAGTCCACGGAAGGGGGCGGGTCAGCCCCAGCATTTT
-,TRBJ2-7,TRBV7-6,-,CASSLGGAGPLDF,TGTGCCAGCAGCTTAGGGGGCGCAGGGCCCTTGGACTTC
-,TRBJ2-7,TRBV18,TRBD1,CASSPPLTGGAYEQYF,TGTGCCAGCTCACCACCGTTGACAGGGGGAGCGTACGAGCAGTACTTC
-,TRBJ2-7,TRBV21-1,-,CASSKWDIGQYF,TGTGCCAGCAGCAAATGGGACATAGGGCAGTACTTC
once,TRBJ1-6,TRBV6-5,TRBD1,CASSYRTGGPLSPLHF,TGTGCCAGCAGTTACCGCACAGGGGGCCCGTTATCACCCCTCCACTTT
-,TRBJ1-2,TRBV7-2,-,CASSPGGGGGTAYGGYTF,TGTGCCAGCAGCCCCGGCGGGGGGGGAGGGACGGCTTATGGTGGCTACACCTTC
-,TRBJ1-2,TRBV4-2,TRBD1,CASSQSSTGSVHTF,TGTGCCAGCAGCCAGAGTTCGACAGGGTCGGTTCACACCTTC
-,TRBJ1-1,TRBV18,-,CASSRRDTGNTEAFF,TGTGCCAGCTCGCGCCGGGACACTGGGAACACTGAAGCTTTCTTT
-,TRBJ2-1,TRBV4-1,TRBD2,CASSQDPVTSGRALEDEQFF,TGCGCCAGCAGCCAAGATCCCGTTACTAGCGGGAGGGCCCTAGAAGATGAGCAGTTCTTC
once,TRBJ2-7,TRBV27,-,CASGPGSYEQYF,TGTGCCAGCGGGCCAGGGTCCTACGAGCAGTACTTC
once,TRBJ2-2,TRBV7-3,TRBD2,CASSLTLGLAGPGELFF,TGTGCCAGCAGCTTAACGTTGGGACTAGCGGGGCCCGGGGAGCTGTTTTTT
-,TRBJ2-3,TRBV29-1,-,CSVELAEPSADTQYF,TGCAGCGTTGAATTAGCGGAGCCCAGCGCAGATACGCAGTATTTT
-,TRBJ1-5,TRBV4-1,TRBD1,CASSQPTRDRGRPPQHF,TGCGCCAGCAGCCAACCAACCAGGGACAGGGGGCGGCCGCCCCAGCATTTT
-,TRBJ1-2,TRBV5-6,-,CASSLDTNYGYTF,TGTGCCAGCAGCTTGGACACTAACTATGGCTACACCTTC
-,TRBJ2-1,TRBV16,TRBD1,CASSLTGGRRNEQFF,TGTGCCAGCAGCCTCACAGGGGGCCGTCGGAATGAGCAGTTCTTC
-,TRBJ2-5,TRBV28,TRBD1,CASSLGQGGRETQYF,TGTGCCAGCAGTCTTGGACAGGGGGGGAGAGAGACCCAGTACTTC
-,TRBJ1-5,TRBV7-2,TRBD1,CASSPGGEGQPQHF,TGTGCCAGCAGCCCAGGGGGCGAGGGTCAGCCCCAGCATTTT
-,TRBJ2-7,TRBV18,TRBD2,CASSPAGGGTYEQYF,TGTGCCAGCTCACCAGCGGGAGGCGGGACCTACGAGCAGTACTTC
few,TRBJ2-1,TRBV11-3,TRBD2,CASSPSGSPYNEQFF,TGTGCCAGCAGCCCTAGCGGTTCTCCCTACAATGAGCAGTTCTTC
-,TRBJ1-1,TRBV2,-,CASSVRNTEAFF,TGTGCCAGCAGTGTTCGGAACACTGAAGCTTTCTTT
few,TRBJ1-5,TRBV6-4,-,CASNLLRGSCIYSNQPQHF,TGTGCCAGCAACCTACTCAGGGGTTCGTGCATTTATAGCAATCAGCCCCAGCATTTT
once,TRBJ2-5,TRBV5-1,-,CASSRPPGQGETQYF,TGCGCCAGCAGCCGCCCGCCCGGGCAGGGAGAGACCCAGTACTTC
-,TRBJ1-5,TRBV6-1,-,CASSEVRQANQPQHF,TGTGCCAGCAGTGAAGTAAGGCAGGCCAATCAGCCCCAGCATTTT
-,TRBJ2-3,TRBV30,TRBD1,CAHAERDRGDRDTQYF,TGTGCCCACGCTGAACGGGACAGGGGGGACCGAGATACGCAGTATTTT
-,TRBJ2-7,TRBV18,TRBD1,CASSPFGQGVYEQYF,TGTGCCAGCTCACCATTCGGACAGGGAGTCTACGAGCAGTACTTC
-,TRBJ2-7,TRBV28,-,CASRGTGTRIRYEQYF,TGTGCCAGCAGGGGGACCGGGACTCGGATTCGTTACGAGCAGTACTTC
once,TRBJ2-1,TRBV21-1,-,CASSKETSGSHEQFF,TGTGCCAGCAGCAAAGAGACTAGCGGGAGTCATGAGCAGTTCTTC
few,TRBJ2-7,TRBV21-1,-,CASLLQVCYEQYF,TGTGCCAGCCTCCTACAGGTTTGCTACGAGCAGTACTTC